This T cell receptor beta chain stems from a study of cytomegalovirus exposure and HLA in healthy donors. Study conclusions and caveats: Sequencing likely generated an artifact that appeared as a cluster of highly shared sequence variants. The listing of roughly 160 TCR beta chains classed them as cytomegalovirus-associated. One later analysis reportedly identified an Asian-associated ancestry cluster that showed fewer N-insertions than the roughly 600-donor mean.

The CDR3 consists of 13 residues. Germline V lookup: CDR1 SGHTA, CDR2 FQGTGA. V gave up 4 bases and J gave up 6 bases, with 12 bases separating them. PCR amplification relied on 60 Vbeta primers (plus 13 Jbeta primers). Original processing notes: A follow-up analysis tallied tens of millions of unique TCR beta chains, about 11 million shared. Clones were read by immunoSEQ multiplex PCR, and TCRdb kept only the in-frame ones, dropping some. V, J and clone size reflect that table, while D and trimming were determined from the DNA. In total, the table holds approximately 140,000 clones. Concerning this clone: The target antigen is unknown.

The clonotype comes from a woman aged 40 to 50 in good health and CMV-seronegative. The specimen was PBMCs. The chain carries TRBV7-3 and TRBJ1-1; D perhaps matches TRBD1 (6 bases). The CDR3: CASSSVGQSEAFF. Here the CDR3 DNA reads TGTGCCAGCAGCTCGGTCGGACAGTCTGAAGCTTTCTTT.